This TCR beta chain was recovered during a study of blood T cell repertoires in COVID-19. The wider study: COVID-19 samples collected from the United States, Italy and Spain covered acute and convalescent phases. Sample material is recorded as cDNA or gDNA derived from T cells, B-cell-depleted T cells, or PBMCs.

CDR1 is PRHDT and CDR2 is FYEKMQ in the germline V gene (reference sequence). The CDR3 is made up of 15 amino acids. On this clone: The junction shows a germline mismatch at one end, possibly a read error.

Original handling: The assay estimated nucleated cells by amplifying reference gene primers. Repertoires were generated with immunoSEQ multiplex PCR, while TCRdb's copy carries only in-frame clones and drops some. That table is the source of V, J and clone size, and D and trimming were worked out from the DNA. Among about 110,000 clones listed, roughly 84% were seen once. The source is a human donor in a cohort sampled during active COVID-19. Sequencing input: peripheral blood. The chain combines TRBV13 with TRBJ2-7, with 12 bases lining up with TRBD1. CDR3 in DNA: TGTGCCAGCAGCCTAGGGACAGGGGGCCCCTACGAGCAGTACTTC. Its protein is CASSLGTGGPYEQYF.